This is a list of T cell receptor beta chains from one sample in a study of blood T cell repertoires in COVID-19. Produced via immunoSEQ multiplex PCR; TCRdb's table is partial and in-frame only. Of 200,000 to 250,000 clones listed, 90% are singletons. What was sequenced was PBMCs or T cells enriched from blood (not recorded which). All receptors come from a man aged 25-40 years who had been exposed to COVID-19. Both conserved end residues are part of each CDR3. A D gene is named only where the DNA matches it firmly. Clone size is not always given. Where it is, it says once, few, many or a class for expanded clones.

V gene	clone size	D gene	J gene	CDR3 protein	CDR3 DNA
TRBV27	NA	NA	TRBJ1-3	CASSLSILGGNTIYF	TGTGCCAGCAGTTTATCGATTCTCGGGGGAAACACCATATATTTT
TRBV12-5	NA	NA	TRBJ2-7	CASGTGSGSSYEQYF	TGTGCTAGTGGTACAGGGAGTGGAAGCTCCTACGAGCAGTACTTC
TRBV29-1	few	TRBD1	TRBJ1-1	CSVGEDRVLNTEAFF	TGCAGCGTTGGGGAAGACAGGGTCCTAAACACTGAAGCTTTCTTT
TRBV9	NA	TRBD2	TRBJ2-3	CASSGRGTDTQYF	TGTGCCAGCAGCGGGCGGGGGACAGATACGCAGTATTTT
TRBV5-1	NA	TRBD1	TRBJ2-7	CASSGSGGSSYEQYF	TGCGCCAGCAGCGGGTCAGGGGGTAGCTCCTACGAGCAGTACTTC
TRBV7-9	NA	NA	TRBJ2-6	CASSSWGEVTGANVLTF	TGTGCCAGCAGCTCCTGGGGGGAGGTAACTGGGGCCAACGTCCTGACTTTC
TRBV30	NA	NA	TRBJ1-2	CAWVRGAYGYTF	TGTGCCTGGGTCCGGGGGGCTTACGGCTACACCTTC
TRBV5-1	NA	TRBD1	TRBJ2-2	CASSPDRGSTGELFF	TGCGCCAGCAGCCCGGACAGGGGTTCCACCGGGGAGCTGTTTTTT
TRBV12-3/TRBV12-4	NA	NA	TRBJ2-5	CASSPVRETQYF	TGTGCCAGCAGTCCCGTGCGGGAGACCCAGTACTTC
TRBV10-3	NA	TRBD1	TRBJ2-1	CAISESYRGHGNEQFF	TGTGCCATCAGTGAGTCATACAGGGGGCATGGAAATGAGCAGTTCTTC
TRBV5-6	NA	TRBD1	TRBJ1-5	CASSSTGNLNQPQHF	TGTGCCAGCAGCTCGACAGGGAATCTAAATCAGCCCCAGCATTTT
TRBV12-3/TRBV12-4	NA	NA	TRBJ1-2	CASSLAPTPQAF	TGTGCCAGCAGTTTAGCGCCAACACCCCAGGCCTTC
TRBV7-5	NA	NA	TRBJ1-1	CVRSSKANTEAFF	TGTGTCAGAAGCTCGAAAGCGAACACTGAAGCTTTCTTT
TRBV6-2/TRBV6-3	NA	NA	TRBJ1-5	CASSPKPRDFYQPQHF	TGTGCCAGCAGCCCTAAACCCCGGGACTTCTATCAGCCCCAGCATTTT
TRBV2	NA	NA	TRBJ1-6	CASSAAGLNSPLHF	TGTGCCAGCAGTGCGGCAGGGCTTAATTCACCCCTCCACTTT
TRBV7-2	NA	TRBD2	TRBJ2-1	CASSQIAGGIYNEQFF	TGTGCCAGCAGCCAGATAGCGGGGGGTATCTACAATGAGCAGTTCTTC
TRBV3-1/TRBV3-2	NA	NA	TRBJ2-3	CASSPRLDTQYF	TGTGCCAGCAGCCCACGACTTGATACGCAGTATTTT
TRBV7-2	NA	NA	TRBJ1-1	CASSLYGGVTEAFF	TGTGCCAGCAGCTTATATGGGGGGGTTACTGAAGCTTTCTTT
TRBV14	NA	TRBD1	TRBJ1-3	CASSSQGYGNTIYF	TGTGCCAGCAGCTCACAGGGGTACGGAAACACCATATATTTT
TRBV6-5	NA	TRBD1	TRBJ1-1	CATGTGWNTEAFF	TGTGCCACCGGGACAGGATGGAACACTGAAGCTTTCTTT
TRBV5-1	NA	TRBD2	TRBJ2-7	CASRLSAGDPYEQYF	TGCGCCAGCAGATTGTCCGCGGGGGACCCCTACGAGCAGTACTTC
TRBV11-1	NA	NA	TRBJ2-7	CASSPEQGSSYEQYF	TGTGCCAGCAGCCCAGAACAGGGAAGCAGCTACGAGCAGTACTTC
TRBV6-2/TRBV6-3	NA	NA	TRBJ2-1	CASSPISGKTYNEQFF	TGTGCCAGCAGCCCCATTAGCGGAAAAACCTACAATGAGCAGTTCTTC
TRBV6-6	NA	NA	TRBJ1-4	CASSYSQQGMFF	TGTGCCAGCAGTTACTCCCAACAGGGAATGTTTTTT
TRBV3-1/TRBV3-2	NA	NA	TRBJ2-7	CASSPHDRISYEQYF	TGTGCCAGCAGCCCACACGACAGAATCTCCTACGAGCAGTACTTC
TRBV6-2/TRBV6-3	NA	NA	TRBJ1-3	CASSLGSPGNTIYF	TGTGCCAGCAGTCTCGGGTCACCCGGAAACACCATATATTTT
TRBV7-9	NA	NA	TRBJ1-2	CASSLNPGGYRSYTF	TGTGCCAGCAGCTTAAACCCGGGGGGATATAGAAGCTACACCTTC
TRBV4-1	once	TRBD2	TRBJ2-3	CASSLTLAGATDTQYF	TGCGCCAGCAGCCTCACACTAGCGGGGGCAACAGATACGCAGTATTTT
TRBV4-1	NA	NA	TRBJ1-2	CASSPRDTDYGYTF	TGCGCCAGCAGCCCCCGGGACACCGACTATGGCTACACCTTC
TRBV6-5	NA	TRBD2	TRBJ2-3	CATWGLAGDTQYF	TGTGCCACCTGGGGACTAGCGGGGGATACGCAGTATTTT
TRBV5-1	NA	NA	TRBJ2-1	CASSLNRGGYNEQFF	TGCGCCAGCAGCTTGAACAGGGGGGGCTACAATGAGCAGTTCTTC
TRBV6-5	NA	NA	TRBJ2-7	CASSIDRSSSYEQYF	TGTGCCAGCAGCATAGACAGGTCCAGCTCCTACGAGCAGTACTTC
TRBV27	NA	NA	TRBJ1-2	CASSDEGQALPYGYTF	TGTGCCAGCAGTGACGAGGGACAAGCTCTTCCCTATGGCTACACCTTC